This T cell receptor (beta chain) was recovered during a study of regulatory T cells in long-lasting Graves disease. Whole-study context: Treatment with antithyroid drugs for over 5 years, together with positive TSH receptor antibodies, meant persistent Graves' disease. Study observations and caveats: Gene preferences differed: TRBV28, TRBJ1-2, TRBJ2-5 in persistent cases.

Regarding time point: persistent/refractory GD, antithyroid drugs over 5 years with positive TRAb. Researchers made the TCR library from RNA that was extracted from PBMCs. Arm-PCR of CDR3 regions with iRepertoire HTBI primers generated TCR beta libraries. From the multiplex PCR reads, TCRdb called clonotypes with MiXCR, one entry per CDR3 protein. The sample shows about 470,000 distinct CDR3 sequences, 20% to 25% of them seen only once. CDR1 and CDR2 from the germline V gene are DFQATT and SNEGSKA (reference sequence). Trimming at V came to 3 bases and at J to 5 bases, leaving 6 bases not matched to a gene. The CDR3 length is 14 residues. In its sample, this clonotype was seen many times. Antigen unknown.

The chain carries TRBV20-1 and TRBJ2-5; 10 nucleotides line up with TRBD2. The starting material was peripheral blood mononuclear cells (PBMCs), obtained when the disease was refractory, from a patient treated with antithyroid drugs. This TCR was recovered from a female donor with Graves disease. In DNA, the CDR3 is TGCAGTGCTAGTCTAGCGGGGGCTCGGGAGACCCAGTACTTC. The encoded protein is CSASLAGARETQYF.